A single sample gave rise to the 18 T cell receptor beta chains below, sequenced in a study of cytomegalovirus exposure and HLA in healthy donors. PCR used 60 Vbeta primers and 13 Jbeta primers. Assay: immunoSEQ multiplex PCR; the TCRdb copy retains only in-frame clones and omits some. The sample carries almost 200,000 clones, roughly 78% recorded once. Sequenced sample: PBMCs. The origin of the receptors is a young woman in good health and CMV-seropositive.

The chain carries TRBV7-9 and TRBJ1-3; D perhaps matches TRBD1 (6 bases). V lost 5 bases and J 2 bases, leaving 16 bases between the germline ends. The CDR3 loop spans 16 amino acids. The germline V gene has CDR1 SEHNR and CDR2 FQNEAQ (reference sequence). CDR3 in DNA: TGTGCCAGCAGCGATAGACAGGACGGAACTGGAAACACCATATATTTT. Translation: CASSDRQDGTGNTIYF. Full variable domain (remainder filled in from reference TRBV7-9 and TRBJ1-3): DTGVSQNPRHKITKRGQNVTFRCDPISEHNRLYWYRQTLGQGPEFLTYFQNEAQLEKSRLLSDRFSAERPKGSFSTLEIQRTEQGDSAMYLCASSDRQDGTGNTIYFGEGSWLTVV.

This clone was seen a handful of times. The chain carries TRBV27 and TRBJ2-6; 10 bases map to TRBD1. V was pared by 5 bases and J by 3 bases, with 10 bases of the junction left unmatched. The germline V gene encodes CDR1 MNHEY and CDR2 SMNVEV (reference sequence). The CDR3 contains 18 residues. The CDR3 is CASSGTGVFHLGANVLTF. In nucleotides, the CDR3 is TGTGCCAGCAGTGGGACAGGGGTTTTCCATCTTGGGGCCAACGTCCTGACTTTC.

The chain uses TRBV7-9 and TRBJ2-5; 8 positions match TRBD1. This CDR3 spans 16 amino acids. Germline CDR1 is SEHNR and CDR2 is FQNEAQ (reference sequence). Trimming removed 5 bases from V and 12 bases from J; junction bases left unmatched: 20. The CDR3 DNA sequence: TGTGCCAGCAGCCGAGGGGGTGGGACAGGCGGGGAGATGAAGTACTTC. This sequence encodes CASSRGGGTGGEMKYF. Combining the CDR3 with reference TRBV7-9 and TRBJ2-5 gives the whole variable domain DTGVSQNPRHKITKRGQNVTFRCDPISEHNRLYWYRQTLGQGPEFLTYFQNEAQLEKSRLLSDRFSAERPKGSFSTLEIQRTEQGDSAMYLCASSRGGGTGGEMKYFGPGTRLLVL.

The gene calls are TRBV5-4 and TRBJ1-4; 8 nucleotides match TRBD1. Unmatched junction bases numbered 16, after V lost 4 bases and J lost 8 bases. This CDR3 region has 17 residues. Germline V gene data show CDR1 as SGHNT and CDR2 as YYREEE (reference sequence). CDR3 coding DNA: TGTGCCAGCAGCCCTCACCGGGGCGGGACAGGTGGAGAAAAACTGTTTTTT. Its protein product is CASSPHRGGTGGEKLFF.

V gene TRBV10-1 combines with J gene TRBJ2-7; maybe TRBD2 (5 bases). Germline assignment: CDR1 WNHNN and CDR2 SYGVQD (reference sequence). The V end lost 0 bases, the J end lost 2 bases, and 8 bases lay between the germline ends. The CDR3 is 14 amino acids. CDR3 residues: CASSESGIPYEQYF. In nucleotides, the CDR3 is TGCGCCAGCAGTGAGTCCGGGATCCCCTACGAGCAGTACTTC.

The chain employs TRBV10-3 and TRBJ1-2, with 7 nucleotides matching TRBD1. Losses at the gene ends were 3 bases for V and 6 bases for J; bases not matched to a gene: 10. Germline CDR1 is ENHRY and CDR2 is SYGVKD. The CDR3 runs 15 residues. CDR3 coding DNA: TGTGCCATCAGTGACCGGACAGGAGTGGGGCATGGCTACACCTTC. Protein product: CAISDRTGVGHGYTF.

The V call is TRBV7-8, the J call TRBJ2-5; TRBD2 matches at 7 bases. The CDR3 is 16 residues long. Per germline, CDR1 SGHVS and CDR2 FQNEAQ. V gave up 2 bases and J gave up 4 bases; unmatched junction bases: 10. The CDR3 loop reads CASSLPSGVDGETQYF. The CDR3 DNA reads TGTGCCAGCAGCTTACCTAGCGGAGTGGACGGAGAGACCCAGTACTTC.

The chain is built from TRBV29-1 and TRBJ2-1; TRBD2 aligns across 7 bases. Germline assignment: CDR1 SQVTM and CDR2 ANQGSEA. This CDR3 contains 13 residues. With 6 bases clipped from V and 3 bases from J, the junction kept 5 bases outside the gene matches. The CDR3 spells CSVAGTHYNEQFF. DNA for the CDR3: TGCAGCGTAGCGGGAACCCACTACAATGAGCAGTTCTTC.

The sample holds a few counts of this clone. J is TRBJ2-5 and V is TRBV4-1; maybe TRBD2 (6 bases). The CDR3 length is 14 residues. The V end lost 4 bases, the J end lost 5 bases, and 14 bases lay between the germline ends. Germline V gene sequence: CDR1 MGHRA, CDR2 YSYEKL. Written as DNA, the CDR3 is TGCGCCAGCAGCCCGTGGGGGGTCGGGGAGACCCAGTACTTC. Translating it yields CASSPWGVGETQYF.

The rearrangement joins TRBV5-4 to TRBJ1-6; 7 bases are shared with TRBD1. Germline trimming cut 0 bases from V and 7 bases from J; bases unmatched to any gene: 4. Per germline, CDR1 SGHNT and CDR2 YYREEE (reference sequence). The CDR3 has 15 residues. The CDR3: CASSLDARGNSPLHF. The CDR3, as DNA: TGTGCCAGCAGCTTGGATGCCAGGGGGAATTCACCCCTCCACTTT.

The V call is TRBV18, the J call TRBJ2-6; TRBD2 is a possible D gene (5 bases). Between the trimmed V and J ends, which lost 1 base and 0 bases, there was a span of 10 bases. This CDR3 is built from 17 residues. Germline V CDR1 and CDR2: KGHSH, LQKENI. CDR3 sequence (DNA): TGTGCCAGCTCACCACTAGCGCCTTACTCTGGGGCCAACGTCCTGACTTTC. Translated: CASSPLAPYSGANVLTF.

V and J are TRBV14 and TRBJ1-5, with D possibly being TRBD1 (6 bases). The CDR3 loop spans 13 amino acids. The V gene's germline CDR1 is SGHDN and CDR2 FVKESK. V dropped 5 bases and J dropped 5 bases, with 10 bases sitting between them. The CDR3 loop is CASSLRTDQPQHF. The CDR3, as DNA: TGTGCCAGCAGCTTAAGGACAGATCAGCCCCAGCATTTT.

The V gene is TRBV18, the J gene TRBJ1-5; D uncertain. The CDR3 has 17 amino acids. The germline gives CDR1 KGHSH, CDR2 LQKENI. V shed 1 base and J shed 5 bases, with 18 bases lying between them. In DNA form, the CDR3 reads TGTGCCAGCTCACCACAGCCGCCCCTCAATTCGTATCAGCCCCAGCATTTT. Translating it yields CASSPQPPLNSYQPQHF.

This clone turned up a few times. The chain links TRBV6-1 to TRBJ2-3, with 7 bases aligning to TRBD1. Germline V gene lookup returns CDR1 MNHNS and CDR2 SASEGT. Trimming took 1 base from V and 6 from J; bases not matched to a gene: 7. This CDR3 has 15 amino acids. CDR3 coding DNA: TGTGCCAGCAGTGAAGAGACAGGGTTAGCGGATACGCAGTATTTT. Translation: CASSEETGLADTQYF.

This rearrangement joins TRBV5-1 to TRBJ2-5; TRBD2 matches 15 bases. Germline CDR1 is SGHRS and CDR2 is YFSETQ. The CDR3 spans 16 residues. V dropped 4 bases and J dropped 8; count of bases not matched to a gene: 9. The CDR3 DNA sequence: TGCGCCAGCAGCCCCTGGACTAGCGGGGGGGGAATTACCCAGTACTTC. Its translation: CASSPWTSGGGITQYF.

The chain links TRBV5-6 to TRBJ1-2; tentative D call: TRBD1 (6 bases). V was cut by 2 bases and J by 8 bases, with 19 bases left in between. This CDR3 region has 15 residues. CDR1 and CDR2 from the germline V gene are SGHDT and YYEEEE. The CDR3 protein is CASSLVDRRAAGYTF. The CDR3 nucleotides read TGTGCCAGCAGCTTAGTGGACAGAAGGGCGGCGGGCTACACCTTC.

The V and J genes are TRBV5-8 and TRBJ1-2; 8 bases match TRBD1. The CDR3 covers 16 residues. Germline V lookup: CDR1 SGHTS, CDR2 YDEGEE. With 4 bases clipped from V and 8 bases from J, the junction kept 16 bases outside the gene matches. The CDR3 here is CASSADRVMPFTGYTF. CDR3 DNA: TGTGCCAGCAGCGCGGACAGGGTAATGCCCTTCACGGGCTACACCTTC.

The CDR3 DNA reads TGCGCCAGCAGCCAAGATCTCGGAGTCACTGAAGCTTTCTTT. Its protein product is CASSQDLGVTEAFF. The chain is built from TRBV4-3 and TRBJ1-1; D gene uncertain. Trimming cost V 0 bases and J 4 bases, with 9 bases left between them. The CDR3 sequence is 14 residues long. Germline loops: CDR1 LGHNA, CDR2 YSLEER.